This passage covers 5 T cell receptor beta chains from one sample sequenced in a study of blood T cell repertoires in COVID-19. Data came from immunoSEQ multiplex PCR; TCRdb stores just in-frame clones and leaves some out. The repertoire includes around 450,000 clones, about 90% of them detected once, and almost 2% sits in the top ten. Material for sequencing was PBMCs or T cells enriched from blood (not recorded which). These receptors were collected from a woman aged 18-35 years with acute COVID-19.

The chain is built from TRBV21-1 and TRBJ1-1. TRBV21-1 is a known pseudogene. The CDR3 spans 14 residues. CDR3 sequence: CASSKGKLNTEAFF. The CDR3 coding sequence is TGTGCCAGCAGCAAAGGTAAGCTGAACACTGAAGCTTTCTTT.

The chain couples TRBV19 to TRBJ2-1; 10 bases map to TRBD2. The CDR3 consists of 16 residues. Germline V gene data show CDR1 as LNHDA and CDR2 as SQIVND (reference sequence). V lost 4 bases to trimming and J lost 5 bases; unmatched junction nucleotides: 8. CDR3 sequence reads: CASSTRLAGPDNEQFF. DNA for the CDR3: TGTGCCAGTAGTACCCGACTAGCGGGCCCTGACAATGAGCAGTTCTTC.

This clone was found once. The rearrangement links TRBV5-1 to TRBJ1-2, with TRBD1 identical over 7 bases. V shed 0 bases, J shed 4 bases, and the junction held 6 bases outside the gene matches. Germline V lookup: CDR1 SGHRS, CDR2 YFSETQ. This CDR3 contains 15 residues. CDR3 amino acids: CASSLGPDRVYGYTF. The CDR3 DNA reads TGCGCCAGCAGCTTGGGCCCCGACAGGGTCTATGGCTACACCTTC.

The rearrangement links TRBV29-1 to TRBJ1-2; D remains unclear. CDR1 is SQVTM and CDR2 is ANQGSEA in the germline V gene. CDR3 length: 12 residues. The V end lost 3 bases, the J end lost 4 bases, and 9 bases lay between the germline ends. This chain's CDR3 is CSVDVRLYGYTF. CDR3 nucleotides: TGCAGCGTTGATGTGAGGCTCTATGGCTACACCTTC.

The CDR3 loop is CASKSDRGRGNQPQHF. CDR3 nucleotide sequence: TGTGCCAGCAAATCGGACAGGGGAAGAGGCAATCAGCCCCAGCATTTT. This chain uses TRBV27 with TRBJ1-5; 9 positions agree with TRBD1. Germline CDR1 is MNHEY and CDR2 is SMNVEV (reference sequence). This CDR3 comprises 16 residues. The trim removed 7 bases at V and 2 bases at J, leaving 9 bases unmatched.